Reported below is one T cell receptor (beta chain). The CDR3 loop spans 16 amino acids. The germline V and J ends were trimmed by 3 bases and 3 bases, with 14 bases remaining between them. CDR1 is LGHNA, CDR2 YNFKEQ, per germline. In the study's own analysis: Nucleated cell number was recorded as an estimate derived from reference gene primer amplification. TCRdb's copy holds only in-frame clones and misses some; the assay was immunoSEQ multiplex PCR. D and trimming were read from the DNA, whereas the V and J calls and clone size are those reported in that table. This sample has just over 95,000 clones, with about nine tenths found just once. The entry originates in a study of blood T cell repertoires in COVID-19. Study details: Samples of COVID-19 (acute and convalescent) were obtained from the United States, Italy and Spain. Nucleic acid was either cDNA or gDNA, and it came from T cells, B-cell-depleted T cells, or PBMCs.

The source material was peripheral blood. The rearrangement uses TRBV4-2 and TRBJ1-4, with D perhaps TRBD1 (5 bases). This TCR derives from a man aged 50 to 59 with acute or convalescent COVID-19. The CDR3 sequence is CASSQATGTSNEKLFF. The CDR3 DNA follows: TGTGCCAGCAGCCAGGCCACAGGAACCTCTAATGAAAAACTGTTTTTT.